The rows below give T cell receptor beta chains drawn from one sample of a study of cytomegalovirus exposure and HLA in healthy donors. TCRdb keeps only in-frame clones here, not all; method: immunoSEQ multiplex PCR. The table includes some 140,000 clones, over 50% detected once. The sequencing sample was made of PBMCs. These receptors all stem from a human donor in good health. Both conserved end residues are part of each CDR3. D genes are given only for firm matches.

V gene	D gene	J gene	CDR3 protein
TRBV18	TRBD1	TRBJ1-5	CASSSGTGGFSNQPQHF
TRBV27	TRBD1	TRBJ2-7	CASSPRAGGVEQYF
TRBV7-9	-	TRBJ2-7	CASSPRGQRGYEQYF
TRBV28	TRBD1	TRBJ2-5	CASTLGQARETQYF
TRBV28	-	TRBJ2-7	CAITGSPSYEQYF
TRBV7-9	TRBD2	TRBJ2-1	CASSSGLAGANEQFF
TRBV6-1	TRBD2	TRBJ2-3	CASSDRISGITDTQYF
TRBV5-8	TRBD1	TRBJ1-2	CASSVGRQGLYYGYTF
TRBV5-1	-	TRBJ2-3	CASSLDVEPSGTDTQYF
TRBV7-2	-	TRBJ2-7	CASSFSGVRSYEQYF
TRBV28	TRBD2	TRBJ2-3	CASRVAGDSDTQYF
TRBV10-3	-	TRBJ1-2	CAIKPRDYGYTF
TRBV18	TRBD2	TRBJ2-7	CASLAGAGPYEQYF
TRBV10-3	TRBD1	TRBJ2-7	CAISESETGIYEQYF
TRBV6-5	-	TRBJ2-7	CASSYSIRVESEQYF
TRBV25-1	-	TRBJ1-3	CASSESAPGISGNTIYF
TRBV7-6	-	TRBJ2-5	CASSLVVFDPLGETQYF
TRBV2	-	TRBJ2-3	CAPGGAGTQYF
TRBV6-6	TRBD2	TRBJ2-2	CASTGREGRTGELFF
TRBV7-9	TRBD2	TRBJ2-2	CASSLGLAGMNTGELFF
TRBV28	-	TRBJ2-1	CASSLRQGRFSHEQFF
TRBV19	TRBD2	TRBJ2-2	CASCLAGAGELFF
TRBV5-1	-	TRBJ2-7	CASSWAGTGNEQYF
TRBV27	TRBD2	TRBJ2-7	CASSSLMTSGSDEQYF
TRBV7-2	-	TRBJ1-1	CASSLFPGGDTEAFF
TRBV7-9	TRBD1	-	CASSDPGTGGYEQYF
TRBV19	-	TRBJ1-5	CASGGQSNQPQHF
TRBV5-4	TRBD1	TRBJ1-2	CASSVRQGANYGYTF
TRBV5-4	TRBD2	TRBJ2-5	CASSSRTSGRVQETQYF
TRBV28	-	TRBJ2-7	CASILTLIGGRSSYEQYF
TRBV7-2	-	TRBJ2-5	CASSSQGVGETQYF
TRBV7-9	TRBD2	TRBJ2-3	CASSLRAGGPDTQYF
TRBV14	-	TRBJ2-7	CASSHIRQDSVYEQYF
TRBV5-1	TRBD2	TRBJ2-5	CASSPGGGETQYF
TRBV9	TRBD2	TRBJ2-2	CASRKPGLASTGELFF
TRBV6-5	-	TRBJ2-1	CASSYSLAANNEQFF
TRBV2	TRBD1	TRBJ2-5	CASTGQGAGSQETQYF
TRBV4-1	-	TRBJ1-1	CASSQDPFSGTEAFF
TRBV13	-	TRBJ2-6	CASIPAGANVLTF